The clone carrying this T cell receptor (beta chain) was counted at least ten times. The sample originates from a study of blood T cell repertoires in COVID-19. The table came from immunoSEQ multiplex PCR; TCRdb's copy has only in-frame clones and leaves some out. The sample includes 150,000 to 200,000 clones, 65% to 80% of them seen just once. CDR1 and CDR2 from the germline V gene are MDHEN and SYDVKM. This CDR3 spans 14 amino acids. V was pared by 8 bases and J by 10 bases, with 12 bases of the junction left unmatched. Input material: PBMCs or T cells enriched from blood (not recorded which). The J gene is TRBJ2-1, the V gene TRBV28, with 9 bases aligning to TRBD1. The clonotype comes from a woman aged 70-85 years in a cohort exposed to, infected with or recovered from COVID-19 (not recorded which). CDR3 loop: CASVSPGQGREQFF. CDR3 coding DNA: TGTGCCAGCGTCTCCCCGGGACAGGGAAGAGAGCAGTTCTTC. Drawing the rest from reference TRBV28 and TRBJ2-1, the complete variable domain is DVKVTQSSRYLVKRTGEKVFLECVQDMDHENMFWYRQDPGLGLRLIYFSYDVKMKEKGDIPEGYSVSREKKERFSLILESASTNQTSMYLCASVSPGQGREQFFGPGTRLTVL.